A single sample gave rise to the 5 T cell receptor beta chains below, sequenced in a study of blood T cells in healthy people across ages. It was with a sample-barcoded 5' primer and a J-beta primer mix that a second PCR of roughly 7 to 12 cycles was run. One entry per CDR3 protein results from TCRdb running MiXCR on the 5' RACE reads. The sample contains 1.5 million to 2 million distinct CDR3 sequences, 25% to 30% of which appear only once. What was sequenced was blood. These receptors were collected from a woman aged 30 to 39 in good health.

In the case of this clonotype: This sequence may be a read error, since a much larger clone differs from it by one base. The V call is TRBV29-1, the J call TRBJ2-7; TRBD2 matches at 12 bases. Germline lookup yields CDR1 SQVTM and CDR2 ANQGSEA. The CDR3 is 15 amino acids. V trimming: 7 bases; J trimming: 6 bases; junction bases outside the gene matches: 13. CDR3 sequence reads: CSAELTSGGDCEQYF. CDR3 coding DNA: TGCAGCGCAGAACTGACTAGCGGGGGAGACTGCGAGCAGTACTTC.

The rearrangement uses TRBV12-3 or TRBV12-4 and TRBJ2-3, with 8 bases identical to TRBD2. The CDR3 loop spans 15 amino acids. The junction had 10 bases not matched to a gene; V was cut back by 6 bases and J by 5 bases. CDR3 region: CASRPLAGGLDTQYF. CDR3 nucleotides: TGTGCCAGCAGGCCTCTTGCGGGGGGTCTAGATACGCAGTATTTT.

This clonotype appeared many times. The CDR3 is CASTPLAGGNEQFF. The CDR3, as DNA: TGCGCCAGCACCCCCCTAGCGGGGGGAAATGAGCAGTTCTTC. The V gene is TRBV5-1, the J gene TRBJ2-1, with TRBD2 matching 11 bases. The trim removed 6 bases at V and 7 bases at J, leaving 6 bases unmatched. Germline V gene sequence: CDR1 SGHRS, CDR2 YFSETQ. The CDR3 length is 14 residues.

This clonotype was detected only a few times. The DNA of the CDR3 is TGTGCCAGCAGTTACTCGTGGGATCAGCCCCAGCATTTT. This translates into CASSYSWDQPQHF. The chain uses TRBV6-5 and TRBJ1-5; unclear D gene. This CDR3 is built from 13 residues. Trimming pared 0 bases from V and 5 bases from J, leaving 5 bases between. Germline CDR1 reads MNHEY; CDR2 reads SVGAGI.

The chain links TRBV3-1 to TRBJ2-1, with D perhaps assigned TRBD1 or TRBD2 (7 bases each). Germline V gene sequence: CDR1 LGHDT, CDR2 YNNKEL (reference sequence). Trimming removed 1 base from V and 9 bases from J, with 13 bases in between. This CDR3 contains 14 residues. The CDR3 DNA reads as TGTGCCAGCAGCCAAGGACAGGGCGGGGGTGAGCAGTTCTTC. Translated, it gives CASSQGQGGGEQFF.